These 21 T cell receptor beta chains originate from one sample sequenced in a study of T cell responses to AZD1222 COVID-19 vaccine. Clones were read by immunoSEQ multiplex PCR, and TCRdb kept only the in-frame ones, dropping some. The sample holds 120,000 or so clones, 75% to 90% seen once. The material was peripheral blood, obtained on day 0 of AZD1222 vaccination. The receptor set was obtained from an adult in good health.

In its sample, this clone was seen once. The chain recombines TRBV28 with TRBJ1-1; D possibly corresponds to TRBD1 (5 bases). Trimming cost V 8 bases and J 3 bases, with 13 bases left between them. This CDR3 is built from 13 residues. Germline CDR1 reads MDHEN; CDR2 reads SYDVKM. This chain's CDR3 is CASRAQAYTEAFF. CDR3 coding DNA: TGTGCCAGCCGGGCACAGGCATACACTGAAGCTTTCTTT.

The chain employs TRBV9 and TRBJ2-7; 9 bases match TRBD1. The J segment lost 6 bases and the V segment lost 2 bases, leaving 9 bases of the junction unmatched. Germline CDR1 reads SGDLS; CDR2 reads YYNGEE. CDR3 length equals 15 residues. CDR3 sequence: CASSVSGQGGSEQYF. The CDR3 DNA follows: TGTGCCAGCAGCGTGTCGGGACAGGGTGGATCCGAGCAGTACTTC.

CDR3 residues: CASSLSSGAGQPQHF. DNA for the CDR3: TGTGCCAGCAGTTTATCGAGTGGGGCTGGTCAGCCCCAGCATTTT. The chain uses TRBV27 and TRBJ1-5; a possible D gene is TRBD1 (5 bases). V was cut by 0 bases and J by 6 bases, with 12 bases left in between. Germline V gives CDR1 MNHEY, CDR2 SMNVEV (reference sequence). The CDR3 extends over 15 amino acids.

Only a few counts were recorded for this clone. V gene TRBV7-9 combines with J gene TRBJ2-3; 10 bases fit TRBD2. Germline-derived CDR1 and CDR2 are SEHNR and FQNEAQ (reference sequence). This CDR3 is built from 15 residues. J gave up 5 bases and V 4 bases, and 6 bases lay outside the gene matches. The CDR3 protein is CASSSLAGVQDTQYF. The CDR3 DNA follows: TGTGCCAGCAGCTCGCTAGCGGGAGTGCAAGATACGCAGTATTTT.

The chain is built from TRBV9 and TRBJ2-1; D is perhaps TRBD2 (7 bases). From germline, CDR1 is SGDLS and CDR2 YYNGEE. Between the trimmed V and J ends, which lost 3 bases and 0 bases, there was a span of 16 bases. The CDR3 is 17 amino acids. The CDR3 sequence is CASSAKGGLASYNEQFF. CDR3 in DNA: TGTGCCAGCAGCGCGAAGGGGGGGCTAGCCTCCTACAATGAGCAGTTCTTC.

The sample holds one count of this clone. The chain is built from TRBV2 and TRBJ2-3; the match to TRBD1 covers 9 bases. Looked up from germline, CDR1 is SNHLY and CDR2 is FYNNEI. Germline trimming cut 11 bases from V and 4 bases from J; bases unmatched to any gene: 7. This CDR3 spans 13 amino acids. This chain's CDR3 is CAPRQGVSDTQYF. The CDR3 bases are TGTGCCCCCAGACAGGGGGTCTCAGATACGCAGTATTTT.

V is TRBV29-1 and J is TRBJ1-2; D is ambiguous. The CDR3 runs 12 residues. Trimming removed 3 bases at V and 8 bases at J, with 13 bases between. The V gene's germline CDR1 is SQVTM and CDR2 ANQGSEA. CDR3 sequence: CSVDHPPGGYTF. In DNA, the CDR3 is TGCAGCGTTGATCATCCCCCCGGGGGCTACACCTTC.

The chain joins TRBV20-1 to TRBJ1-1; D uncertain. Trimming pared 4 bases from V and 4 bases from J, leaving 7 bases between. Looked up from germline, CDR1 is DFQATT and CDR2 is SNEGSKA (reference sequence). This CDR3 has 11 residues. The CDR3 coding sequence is TGCAGTGCTAAGGGAGGCACTGAAGCTTTCTTT. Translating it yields CSAKGGTEAFF.

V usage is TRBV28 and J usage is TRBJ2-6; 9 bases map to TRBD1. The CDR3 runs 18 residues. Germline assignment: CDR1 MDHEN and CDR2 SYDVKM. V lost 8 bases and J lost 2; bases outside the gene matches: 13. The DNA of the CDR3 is TGTGCCAGCTTCCCGGACAGGGGCCCCGGGGCTGGGGCCAACGTCCTGACTTTC. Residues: CASFPDRGPGAGANVLTF.

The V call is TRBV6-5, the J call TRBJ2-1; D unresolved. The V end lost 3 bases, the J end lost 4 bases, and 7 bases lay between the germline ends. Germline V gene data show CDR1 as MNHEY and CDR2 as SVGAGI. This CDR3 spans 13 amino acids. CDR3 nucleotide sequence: TGTGCCAGCAGTTATACAGAATACAATGAGCAGTTCTTC. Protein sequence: CASSYTEYNEQFF.

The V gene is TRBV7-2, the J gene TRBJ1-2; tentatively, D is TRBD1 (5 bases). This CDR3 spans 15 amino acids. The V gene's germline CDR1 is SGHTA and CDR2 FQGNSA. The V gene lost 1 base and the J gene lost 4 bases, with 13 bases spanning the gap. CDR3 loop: CASSLVGQTFYGYTF. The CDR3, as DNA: TGTGCCAGCAGCTTAGTGGGGCAGACCTTCTATGGCTACACCTTC.

DNA for the CDR3: TGTGCCAGCAGCCAACAACTAGCGGGCTCCTACAATGAGCAGTTCTTC. As protein: CASSQQLAGSYNEQFF. V usage is TRBV14 and J usage is TRBJ2-1, with 9 bases fitting TRBD2. Trimming at V came to 2 bases and at J to 0 bases, leaving 2 bases not matched to a gene. This CDR3 region has 16 residues. CDR1 is SGHDN, CDR2 FVKESK, per germline.

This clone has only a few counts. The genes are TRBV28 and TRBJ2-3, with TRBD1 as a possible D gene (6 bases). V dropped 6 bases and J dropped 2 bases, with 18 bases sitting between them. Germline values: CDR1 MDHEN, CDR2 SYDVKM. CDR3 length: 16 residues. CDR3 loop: CASRRPGQRTTDTQYF. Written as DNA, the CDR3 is TGTGCCAGCAGGCGGCCGGGACAAAGGACCACAGATACGCAGTATTTT.

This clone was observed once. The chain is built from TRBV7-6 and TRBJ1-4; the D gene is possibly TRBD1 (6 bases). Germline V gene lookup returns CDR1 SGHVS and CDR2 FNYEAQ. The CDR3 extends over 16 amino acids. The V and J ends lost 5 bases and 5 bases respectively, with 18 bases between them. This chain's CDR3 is CASSPRGRLNNEKLFF. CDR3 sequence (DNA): TGTGCCAGCAGCCCCAGGGGACGCCTGAACAATGAAAAACTGTTTTTT.

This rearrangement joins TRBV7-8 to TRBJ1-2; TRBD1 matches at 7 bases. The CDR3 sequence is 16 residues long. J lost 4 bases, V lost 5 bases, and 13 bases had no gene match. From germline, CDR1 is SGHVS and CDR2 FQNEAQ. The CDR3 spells CASSPGNRGYVYGYTF. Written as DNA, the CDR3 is TGTGCCAGCAGCCCCGGAAACAGGGGATATGTCTATGGCTACACCTTC.

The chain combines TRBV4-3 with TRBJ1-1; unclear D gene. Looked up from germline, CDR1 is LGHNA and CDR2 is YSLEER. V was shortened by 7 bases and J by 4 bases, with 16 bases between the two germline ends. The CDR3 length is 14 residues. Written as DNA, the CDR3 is TGCGCCAGCACCTCCACTCGCGGCGGCACTGAAGCTTTCTTT. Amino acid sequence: CASTSTRGGTEAFF.

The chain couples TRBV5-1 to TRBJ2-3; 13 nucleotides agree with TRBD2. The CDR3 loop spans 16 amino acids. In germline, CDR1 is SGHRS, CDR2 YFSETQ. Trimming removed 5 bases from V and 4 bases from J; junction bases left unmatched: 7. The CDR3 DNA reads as TGCGCCAGCAGTTACGGACTAGCGGGAGACGCAGATACGCAGTATTTT. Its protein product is CASSYGLAGDADTQYF. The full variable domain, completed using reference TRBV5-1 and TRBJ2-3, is KAGVTQTPRYLIKTRGQQVTLSCSPISGHRSVSWYQQTPGQGLQFLFEYFSETQRNKGNFPGRFSGRQFSNSRSEMNVSTLELGDSALYLCASSYGLAGDADTQYFGPGTRLTVL.

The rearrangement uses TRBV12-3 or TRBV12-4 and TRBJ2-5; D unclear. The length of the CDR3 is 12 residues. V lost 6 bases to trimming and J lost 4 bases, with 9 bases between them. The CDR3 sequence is CASSRTRETQYF. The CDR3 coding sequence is TGTGCCAGCAGCCGGACGAGAGAGACCCAGTACTTC.

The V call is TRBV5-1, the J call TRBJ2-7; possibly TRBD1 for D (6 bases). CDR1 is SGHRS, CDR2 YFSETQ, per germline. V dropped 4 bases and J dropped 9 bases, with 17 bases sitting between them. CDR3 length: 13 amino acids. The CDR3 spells CASSVSPGQAQYF. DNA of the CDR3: TGCGCCAGCAGCGTCTCGCCGGGACAAGCGCAGTACTTC. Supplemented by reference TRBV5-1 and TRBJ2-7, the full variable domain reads KAGVTQTPRYLIKTRGQQVTLSCSPISGHRSVSWYQQTPGQGLQFLFEYFSETQRNKGNFPGRFSGRQFSNSRSEMNVSTLELGDSALYLCASSVSPGQAQYFGPGTRLTVT.

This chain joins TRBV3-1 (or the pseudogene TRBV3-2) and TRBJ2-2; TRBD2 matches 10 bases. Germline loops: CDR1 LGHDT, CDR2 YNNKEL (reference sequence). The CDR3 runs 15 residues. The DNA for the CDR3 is TGTGTCACTAGCGGGGAGTCGGGTAACACCGGGGAGCTGTTTTTT. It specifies CVTSGESGNTGELFF.

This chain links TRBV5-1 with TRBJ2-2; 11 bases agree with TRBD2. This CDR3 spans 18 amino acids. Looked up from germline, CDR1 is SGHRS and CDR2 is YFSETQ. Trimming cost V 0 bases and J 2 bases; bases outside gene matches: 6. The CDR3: CASSLELAGGSNTGELFF. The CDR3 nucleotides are TGCGCCAGCAGCTTGGAGCTAGCGGGGGGTTCTAACACCGGGGAGCTGTTTTTT.